This T cell receptor beta chain is drawn from a study of tumor-infiltrating lymphocytes in oesophageal squamous cell carcinoma. TCRdb fed the PCR reads into MiXCR, producing one record per CDR3 protein. The data show around 20,000 distinct CDR3 sequences, with roughly 36% seen just once and 15% to 20% held by the top ten. Germline V gene lookup returns CDR1 SGHAT and CDR2 FQDESV (reference sequence). Trimming pared 4 bases from V and 0 bases from J, leaving 13 bases between. CDR3 length: 16 residues. The rearrangement uses TRBV11-1 and TRBJ1-3; maybe TRBD1 (5 bases). Sequencing was done on a sample of esophageal tumor tissue. The clonotype was recovered from a male donor with esophageal squamous cell carcinoma. CDR3 sequence reads: CASSSQETSSGNTIYF. The CDR3 nucleotides read TGTGCCAGCAGCTCACAGGAAACGAGCTCTGGAAACACCATATATTTT.